This T cell receptor beta chain stems from a study of T cells in Graves' hyperthyroidism and ophthalmopathy. Using RNA transcripts as the source, TCR beta CDR3 regions were amplified. When the TCR CDR3 underwent first-round RT-PCR, the HTBI primer set was used. TCRdb reanalysed the multiplex PCR reads using MiXCR and keeps one entry per CDR3 protein. The repertoire holds under 400,000 distinct CDR3 sequences, with less than 15% as singletons. This sample holds PBMCs from approximately 10 ml fresh peripheral blood. This clonotype showed up many times. Germline-derived CDR1 and CDR2 are SQVTM and ANQGSEA. CDR3 length: 13 amino acids. V was shortened by 3 bases and J by 7 bases, with 12 bases between the two germline ends.

This chain uses TRBV29-1 with TRBJ1-4; D is unclear. This sequence was found in a woman between 18 and 29 years old with Graves' hyperthyroidism. Specimen: blood. CDR3 bases: TGCAGCGTTGATCTAGGGATGGGTGAAAAACTGTTTTTT. Translating it yields CSVDLGMGEKLFF.